The next 27 T cell receptor beta chains were all read from a single sample in a study of Graves' ophthalmopathy and Graves' hyperthyroidism. RNA transcripts provided the template for amplifying TCR beta CDR3 regions. HTBI primers were used in a first-round RT-PCR, which preceded a second-round multiplex PCR. TCRdb fed the multiplex PCR reads into MiXCR, producing one record per CDR3 protein. The sample contains approximately 410,000 distinct CDR3 sequences, approximately 15% of which appear only once. Sequenced: peripheral blood. The source of these receptors is a woman aged 18-29 years with stable Graves' hyperthyroidism.

This clonotype was picked up a small number of times. J is TRBJ2-2 and V is TRBV20-1, with 11 bases identical to TRBD2. CDR1 is DFQATT and CDR2 is SNEGSKA in the germline V gene (reference sequence). V shed 1 base, J shed 5 bases, and the junction held 9 bases outside the gene matches. The CDR3 loop spans 17 amino acids. CDR3 sequence: CSARGPGVAGGTGELFF. The CDR3 bases are TGCAGTGCTAGAGGCCCCGGGGTAGCGGGGGGGACCGGGGAGCTGTTTTTT.

This clonotype was seen repeatedly, ten times or more. The V gene is TRBV6-2 or TRBV6-3, the J gene TRBJ1-2, with TRBD1 matching 11 bases. From germline, CDR1 is MNHEY and CDR2 SVGEGT. This CDR3 has 20 amino acids. The trim removed 11 bases at V and 8 bases at J, leaving 31 bases unmatched. Here the CDR3 reads CAPYLITGTGQGDLKGGYTF. The CDR3 DNA is TGTGCCCCCTACCTTATAACGGGGACGGGACAGGGGGATCTGAAAGGAGGCTACACCTTC.

This clonotype was counted many times. The chain uses TRBV19 and TRBJ1-2; a possible D gene is TRBD1 (5 bases). Per germline, CDR1 LNHDA and CDR2 SQIVND (reference sequence). This CDR3 comprises 12 residues. Trimming took off 1 base at V and 8 bases at J, with 8 bases between the two ends. CDR3 region: CASSIAGRGYTF. The CDR3 nucleotides read TGTGCCAGTAGTATAGCAGGGAGGGGCTACACCTTC.

This clonotype was observed a handful of times. A much larger clone is a single base away; this may be a read error. The conserved closing phenylalanine or tryptophan is absent in this CDR3, likely reflecting a read error. Here the CDR3 DNA reads TGTGCCAGCAGTTTACCTAGCGGGGGGCAAGAGACCCAGTACTCC. This encodes CASSLPSGGQETQYS. The rearrangement uses TRBV12-3 or TRBV12-4 and TRBJ2-5; 11 bases agree with TRBD2. The ends lost 2 bases at V and 2 bases at J; junction bases unmatched: 1. The CDR3 spans 15 residues.

This clonotype was observed many times. V and J are TRBV6-1 and TRBJ2-5, with D perhaps matching TRBD1 (6 bases). Trimming stripped 8 bases from V and 5 bases from J, with 24 bases between. This CDR3 is built from 16 residues. In germline, CDR1 is MNHNS, CDR2 SASEGT. CDR3 region: CASDGWGQGLSETQYF. The CDR3 region has the DNA TGTGCCAGCGATGGCTGGGGGCAGGGGCTAAGCGAGACCCAGTACTTC.

This chain uses TRBV20-1 with TRBJ2-7; D unclear. V was cut by 0 bases and J by 1 base, with 7 bases left in between. Looked up from germline, CDR1 is DFQATT and CDR2 is SNEGSKA (reference sequence). CDR3 length: 13 residues. The CDR3 bases are TGCAGTGCTAGAGATCGATATTCCTACGAGCAGTACTTC. Translated, it gives CSARDRYSYEQYF.

The chain combines TRBV20-1 with TRBJ2-7; 12 bases agree with TRBD2. The CDR3 runs 15 residues. V lost 3 bases to trimming and J lost 6 bases; unmatched junction nucleotides: 9. The germline V gene encodes CDR1 DFQATT and CDR2 SNEGSKA (reference sequence). The CDR3 is CSASGRGLAGFEQYF. The CDR3 nucleotides are TGCAGTGCTAGCGGCAGGGGACTAGCGGGTTTCGAGCAGTACTTC.

Of note for this clonotype: A much larger clone is a single base away; this may be a read error. Since the CDR3 does not end with the conserved phenylalanine or tryptophan, this likely comes from a read error. V is TRBV4-2 and J is TRBJ2-3; 8 bases line up with TRBD2. With 1 base clipped from V and 3 bases from J, the junction kept 6 bases outside the gene matches. CDR1 and CDR2 from the germline V gene are LGHNA and YNFKEQ. This CDR3 spans 16 amino acids. The CDR3 coding sequence is TGTGCCAGCAGCCAAGGAGCGGGGGAGGGAACAGATACGCAGTATTGT. Translated: CASSQGAGEGTDTQYC.

The chain couples TRBV6-5 to TRBJ2-7, with 10 nucleotides matching TRBD2. V lost 3 bases and J lost 7; bases outside the gene matches: 9. The CDR3 spans 15 residues. CDR1 is MNHEY and CDR2 is SVGAGI in the germline V gene. Here the CDR3 reads CASSYKSLLAGEQYF. The CDR3 DNA sequence: TGTGCCAGCAGTTATAAGAGTCTACTAGCGGGGGAGCAGTACTTC.

The chain couples TRBV4-1 to TRBJ1-1; D remains ambiguous. Germline CDR1 is MGHRA and CDR2 is YSYEKL. This CDR3 is 14 amino acids long. The ends were cut back, 1 base at V and 2 bases at J, with 8 bases in the middle. Here the CDR3 DNA reads TGCGCCAGCAGCCAAGTGTTCTCTAACACTGAAGCTTTCTTT. Translation gives CASSQVFSNTEAFF.

Turning to this clonotype: This may be a read error, as it is one base from a much larger clone. The chain employs TRBV20-1 and TRBJ1-2; D gene ambiguous. The CDR3 is 13 amino acids. In germline, CDR1 is DFQATT, CDR2 SNEGSKA (reference sequence). Here the CDR3 DNA reads TGCAGTGCCTGGACGACCCTCCCCTATGGCTTCACCTTC. This sequence encodes CSAWTTLPYGFTF.

This clonotype was counted at least ten times. The CDR3: CASSSGGWETQYF. CDR3 coding DNA: TGTGCCAGCAGTTCCGGGGGTTGGGAGACCCAGTACTTC. This rearrangement joins TRBV11-3 to TRBJ2-5, with a tentative D call TRBD2 (6 bases). This CDR3 contains 13 residues. The germline CDR1 and CDR2 sequences are SGHNT and YENEEA. Trimming shortened V by 6 bases and J by 5 bases, and 13 bases separated the two germline ends.

This clonotype has just a few counts. The CDR3 sequence is CASNFQGPQETQYF. The CDR3 DNA is TGTGCCAGCAACTTCCAGGGTCCCCAAGAGACCCAGTACTTC. The rearrangement joins TRBV6-1 to TRBJ2-5, with D tentatively TRBD1 (5 bases). V shed 7 bases and J shed 1 base, with 13 bases lying between them. The CDR3 length is 14 residues. The V gene's germline CDR1 is MNHNS and CDR2 SASEGT.

Turning to this clonotype: A read error may explain this, as a much larger clone is one base away. This sequence joins TRBV19 and TRBJ1-1; a weak D match, TRBD1 (6 bases). The CDR3 length is 15 residues. Germline lookup yields CDR1 LNHDA and CDR2 SQIVND (reference sequence). The CDR3 loop is CASKSAGQPNTEACF. The CDR3, as DNA: TGTGCCAGTAAGTCCGCGGGACAACCGAACACTGAAGCTTGCTTT.

CDR3 DNA: TGCGCCAGCAGCAGCGGACTCAGGCAAACGAACACTGAAGCTTTCTTT. Its protein is CASSSGLRQTNTEAFF. The chain has TRBV5-1 and TRBJ1-1; no clear D gene. The CDR3 runs to 16 residues. From germline, CDR1 is SGHRS and CDR2 YFSETQ. V lost 4 bases, J lost 1 base, and 17 bases lay in between.

CDR3 region: CASRGGQAGGYEQYF. The DNA for the CDR3 is TGTGCCAGCAGAGGGGGACAGGCCGGCGGCTACGAGCAGTACTTC. The chain has TRBV27 and TRBJ2-7, with 8 bases identical to TRBD1. Germline CDR1 is MNHEY and CDR2 is SMNVEV (reference sequence). The CDR3 is 15 residues long. J lost 3 bases, V lost 6 bases, and 10 bases had no gene match.

The V call is TRBV7-2, the J call TRBJ2-5; D gene unclear. V dropped 1 base and J dropped 4 bases, with 10 bases sitting between them. Per germline, CDR1 SGHTA and CDR2 FQGNSA. The CDR3 is 14 residues long. Here the CDR3 reads CASSLGVVVETQYF. Written as DNA, the CDR3 is TGTGCCAGCAGCTTAGGGGTGGTGGTAGAGACCCAGTACTTC. The complete variable domain, with remaining parts taken from reference TRBV7-2 and TRBJ2-5, reads GAGVSQSPSNKVTEKGKDVELRCDPISGHTALYWYRQSLGQGLEFLIYFQGNSAPDKSGLPSDRFSAERTGGSVSTLTIQRTQQEDSAVYLCASSLGVVVETQYFGPGTRLLVL.

This clonotype was counted at least ten times. This sequence may be a read error, since a much larger clone differs from it by one base. The chain has TRBV2 and TRBJ1-1; TRBD1 matches at 9 bases. The CDR3 runs 13 residues. Germline V lookup: CDR1 SNHLY, CDR2 FYNNEI. The ends lost 6 bases at V and 3 bases at J; junction bases unmatched: 2. Here the CDR3 reads CASRGTGYTEAFF. CDR3 bases: TGTGCCAGCAGAGGGACAGGGTACACTGAAGCTTTCTTT.

This clonotype has ten or more counts. Here the CDR3 reads CASSLGLLNTEAFF. The DNA for the CDR3 is TGTGCCAGCTCCCTCGGGCTGCTGAACACTGAAGCTTTCTTT. This chain links TRBV12-3 or TRBV12-4 with TRBJ1-1; the D is unclear. The CDR3 contains 14 residues. The V end was cut by 8 bases, the J end by 0 bases, with 13 bases between.

This CDR3 is CASSSPEDRAGAYEQYF. For the CDR3, the DNA is TGTGCCAGCAGCTCCCCTGAAGACAGGGCTGGCGCCTACGAGCAGTACTTC. The chain combines TRBV11-2 with TRBJ2-7, with 7 bases that match TRBD1. Germline values: CDR1 SGHAT, CDR2 FQNNGV. After removal of 4 bases from V and 2 bases from J, the junction contained 14 bases not matched to a gene. The CDR3 is 17 residues long.

The sample holds many counts of this clonotype. This rearrangement joins TRBV2 to TRBJ1-6, with D possibly being TRBD1 (6 bases). Germline V gene sequence: CDR1 SNHLY, CDR2 FYNNEI. Between the trimmed V and J ends, which lost 4 bases and 10 bases, there was a span of 8 bases. This CDR3 comprises 12 residues. The CDR3 DNA sequence: TGTGCCAGCAGTGCAGGGGAATCACCCCTCCACTTT. Translated: CASSAGESPLHF.

The table lists this clonotype with many counts. The J gene is TRBJ1-2, the V gene TRBV5-1; TRBD1 matches at 8 bases. This CDR3 is built from 18 residues. From germline, CDR1 is SGHRS and CDR2 YFSETQ. V trimming: 2 bases; J trimming: 0 bases; junction bases outside the gene matches: 12. CDR3 sequence (DNA): TGCGCCAGCAGCTTATTTCGGGACAGGCAGAAGACTAACTATGGCTACACCTTC. Translated: CASSLFRDRQKTNYGYTF.

This clonotype was seen ten or more times. V usage is TRBV6-2 or TRBV6-3 and J usage is TRBJ1-6; no definite D call. V lost 7 bases and J lost 7, with 5 bases in between. Germline CDR1 reads MNHEY; CDR2 reads SVGEGT. The CDR3 is 11 amino acids. The CDR3 region has the DNA TGTGCCAGCATAGACAATTCACCCCTCCACTTT. Protein sequence: CASIDNSPLHF.

This clonotype was picked up one time. V usage is TRBV7-8 and J usage is TRBJ2-7; D is undetermined. V was cut by 1 base and J by 2 bases, with 9 bases left in between. CDR1 is SGHVS, CDR2 FQNEAQ, per germline. This CDR3 is built from 14 residues. The DNA for the CDR3 is TGTGCCAGCAGCTTAGTCTCAGCCGCCTACGAGCAGTACTTC. Its translation is CASSLVSAAYEQYF.

This clonotype was seen ten or more times. The rearrangement joins TRBV11-2 to TRBJ2-5; maybe TRBD1 (5 bases). The CDR3 runs 16 residues. V shed 2 bases and J shed 6 bases, with 19 bases lying between them. Germline V gene data show CDR1 as SGHAT and CDR2 as FQNNGV. The chain's CDR3 is CASSLSHGQGGQTQYF. CDR3 coding DNA: TGTGCCAGCAGCTTAAGTCACGGGCAGGGTGGGCAGACCCAGTACTTC.

Details on this clonotype: A read error is possible here, since a much larger clone lies one base away. J is TRBJ2-5 and V is TRBV7-2, with D possibly matching TRBD1 (6 bases). From germline, CDR1 is SGHTA and CDR2 FQGNSA. This CDR3 spans 16 amino acids. The CDR3 sequence is CASSAPGTPIEETEYF. The CDR3 DNA follows: TGTGCCAGCAGCGCGCCCGGGACACCGATAGAAGAGACCGAGTACTTC. Full variable domain (remainder filled in from reference TRBV7-2 and TRBJ2-5): GAGVSQSPSNKVTEKGKDVELRCDPISGHTALYWYRQSLGQGLEFLIYFQGNSAPDKSGLPSDRFSAERTGGSVSTLTIQRTQQEDSAVYLCASSAPGTPIEETEYFGPGTRLLVL.

This clonotype was counted many times. The rearrangement links TRBV28 to TRBJ1-1; 7 bases align to TRBD1. The V gene's germline CDR1 is MDHEN and CDR2 SYDVKM. The V gene end was trimmed by 8 bases and the J gene end by 7 bases; junction bases not matched to a gene: 10. This CDR3 comprises 13 residues. The CDR3 loop is CASSERGRIEAFF. The CDR3 bases are TGTGCCAGCTCTGAGAGGGGGCGCATTGAAGCTTTCTTT. Looking up the rest from reference TRBV28 and TRBJ1-1 gives the full variable domain: DVKVTQSSRYLVKRTGEKVFLECVQDMDHENMFWYRQDPGLGLRLIYFSYDVKMKEKGDIPEGYSVSREKKERFSLILESASTNQTSMYLCASSERGRIEAFFGQGTRLTVV.